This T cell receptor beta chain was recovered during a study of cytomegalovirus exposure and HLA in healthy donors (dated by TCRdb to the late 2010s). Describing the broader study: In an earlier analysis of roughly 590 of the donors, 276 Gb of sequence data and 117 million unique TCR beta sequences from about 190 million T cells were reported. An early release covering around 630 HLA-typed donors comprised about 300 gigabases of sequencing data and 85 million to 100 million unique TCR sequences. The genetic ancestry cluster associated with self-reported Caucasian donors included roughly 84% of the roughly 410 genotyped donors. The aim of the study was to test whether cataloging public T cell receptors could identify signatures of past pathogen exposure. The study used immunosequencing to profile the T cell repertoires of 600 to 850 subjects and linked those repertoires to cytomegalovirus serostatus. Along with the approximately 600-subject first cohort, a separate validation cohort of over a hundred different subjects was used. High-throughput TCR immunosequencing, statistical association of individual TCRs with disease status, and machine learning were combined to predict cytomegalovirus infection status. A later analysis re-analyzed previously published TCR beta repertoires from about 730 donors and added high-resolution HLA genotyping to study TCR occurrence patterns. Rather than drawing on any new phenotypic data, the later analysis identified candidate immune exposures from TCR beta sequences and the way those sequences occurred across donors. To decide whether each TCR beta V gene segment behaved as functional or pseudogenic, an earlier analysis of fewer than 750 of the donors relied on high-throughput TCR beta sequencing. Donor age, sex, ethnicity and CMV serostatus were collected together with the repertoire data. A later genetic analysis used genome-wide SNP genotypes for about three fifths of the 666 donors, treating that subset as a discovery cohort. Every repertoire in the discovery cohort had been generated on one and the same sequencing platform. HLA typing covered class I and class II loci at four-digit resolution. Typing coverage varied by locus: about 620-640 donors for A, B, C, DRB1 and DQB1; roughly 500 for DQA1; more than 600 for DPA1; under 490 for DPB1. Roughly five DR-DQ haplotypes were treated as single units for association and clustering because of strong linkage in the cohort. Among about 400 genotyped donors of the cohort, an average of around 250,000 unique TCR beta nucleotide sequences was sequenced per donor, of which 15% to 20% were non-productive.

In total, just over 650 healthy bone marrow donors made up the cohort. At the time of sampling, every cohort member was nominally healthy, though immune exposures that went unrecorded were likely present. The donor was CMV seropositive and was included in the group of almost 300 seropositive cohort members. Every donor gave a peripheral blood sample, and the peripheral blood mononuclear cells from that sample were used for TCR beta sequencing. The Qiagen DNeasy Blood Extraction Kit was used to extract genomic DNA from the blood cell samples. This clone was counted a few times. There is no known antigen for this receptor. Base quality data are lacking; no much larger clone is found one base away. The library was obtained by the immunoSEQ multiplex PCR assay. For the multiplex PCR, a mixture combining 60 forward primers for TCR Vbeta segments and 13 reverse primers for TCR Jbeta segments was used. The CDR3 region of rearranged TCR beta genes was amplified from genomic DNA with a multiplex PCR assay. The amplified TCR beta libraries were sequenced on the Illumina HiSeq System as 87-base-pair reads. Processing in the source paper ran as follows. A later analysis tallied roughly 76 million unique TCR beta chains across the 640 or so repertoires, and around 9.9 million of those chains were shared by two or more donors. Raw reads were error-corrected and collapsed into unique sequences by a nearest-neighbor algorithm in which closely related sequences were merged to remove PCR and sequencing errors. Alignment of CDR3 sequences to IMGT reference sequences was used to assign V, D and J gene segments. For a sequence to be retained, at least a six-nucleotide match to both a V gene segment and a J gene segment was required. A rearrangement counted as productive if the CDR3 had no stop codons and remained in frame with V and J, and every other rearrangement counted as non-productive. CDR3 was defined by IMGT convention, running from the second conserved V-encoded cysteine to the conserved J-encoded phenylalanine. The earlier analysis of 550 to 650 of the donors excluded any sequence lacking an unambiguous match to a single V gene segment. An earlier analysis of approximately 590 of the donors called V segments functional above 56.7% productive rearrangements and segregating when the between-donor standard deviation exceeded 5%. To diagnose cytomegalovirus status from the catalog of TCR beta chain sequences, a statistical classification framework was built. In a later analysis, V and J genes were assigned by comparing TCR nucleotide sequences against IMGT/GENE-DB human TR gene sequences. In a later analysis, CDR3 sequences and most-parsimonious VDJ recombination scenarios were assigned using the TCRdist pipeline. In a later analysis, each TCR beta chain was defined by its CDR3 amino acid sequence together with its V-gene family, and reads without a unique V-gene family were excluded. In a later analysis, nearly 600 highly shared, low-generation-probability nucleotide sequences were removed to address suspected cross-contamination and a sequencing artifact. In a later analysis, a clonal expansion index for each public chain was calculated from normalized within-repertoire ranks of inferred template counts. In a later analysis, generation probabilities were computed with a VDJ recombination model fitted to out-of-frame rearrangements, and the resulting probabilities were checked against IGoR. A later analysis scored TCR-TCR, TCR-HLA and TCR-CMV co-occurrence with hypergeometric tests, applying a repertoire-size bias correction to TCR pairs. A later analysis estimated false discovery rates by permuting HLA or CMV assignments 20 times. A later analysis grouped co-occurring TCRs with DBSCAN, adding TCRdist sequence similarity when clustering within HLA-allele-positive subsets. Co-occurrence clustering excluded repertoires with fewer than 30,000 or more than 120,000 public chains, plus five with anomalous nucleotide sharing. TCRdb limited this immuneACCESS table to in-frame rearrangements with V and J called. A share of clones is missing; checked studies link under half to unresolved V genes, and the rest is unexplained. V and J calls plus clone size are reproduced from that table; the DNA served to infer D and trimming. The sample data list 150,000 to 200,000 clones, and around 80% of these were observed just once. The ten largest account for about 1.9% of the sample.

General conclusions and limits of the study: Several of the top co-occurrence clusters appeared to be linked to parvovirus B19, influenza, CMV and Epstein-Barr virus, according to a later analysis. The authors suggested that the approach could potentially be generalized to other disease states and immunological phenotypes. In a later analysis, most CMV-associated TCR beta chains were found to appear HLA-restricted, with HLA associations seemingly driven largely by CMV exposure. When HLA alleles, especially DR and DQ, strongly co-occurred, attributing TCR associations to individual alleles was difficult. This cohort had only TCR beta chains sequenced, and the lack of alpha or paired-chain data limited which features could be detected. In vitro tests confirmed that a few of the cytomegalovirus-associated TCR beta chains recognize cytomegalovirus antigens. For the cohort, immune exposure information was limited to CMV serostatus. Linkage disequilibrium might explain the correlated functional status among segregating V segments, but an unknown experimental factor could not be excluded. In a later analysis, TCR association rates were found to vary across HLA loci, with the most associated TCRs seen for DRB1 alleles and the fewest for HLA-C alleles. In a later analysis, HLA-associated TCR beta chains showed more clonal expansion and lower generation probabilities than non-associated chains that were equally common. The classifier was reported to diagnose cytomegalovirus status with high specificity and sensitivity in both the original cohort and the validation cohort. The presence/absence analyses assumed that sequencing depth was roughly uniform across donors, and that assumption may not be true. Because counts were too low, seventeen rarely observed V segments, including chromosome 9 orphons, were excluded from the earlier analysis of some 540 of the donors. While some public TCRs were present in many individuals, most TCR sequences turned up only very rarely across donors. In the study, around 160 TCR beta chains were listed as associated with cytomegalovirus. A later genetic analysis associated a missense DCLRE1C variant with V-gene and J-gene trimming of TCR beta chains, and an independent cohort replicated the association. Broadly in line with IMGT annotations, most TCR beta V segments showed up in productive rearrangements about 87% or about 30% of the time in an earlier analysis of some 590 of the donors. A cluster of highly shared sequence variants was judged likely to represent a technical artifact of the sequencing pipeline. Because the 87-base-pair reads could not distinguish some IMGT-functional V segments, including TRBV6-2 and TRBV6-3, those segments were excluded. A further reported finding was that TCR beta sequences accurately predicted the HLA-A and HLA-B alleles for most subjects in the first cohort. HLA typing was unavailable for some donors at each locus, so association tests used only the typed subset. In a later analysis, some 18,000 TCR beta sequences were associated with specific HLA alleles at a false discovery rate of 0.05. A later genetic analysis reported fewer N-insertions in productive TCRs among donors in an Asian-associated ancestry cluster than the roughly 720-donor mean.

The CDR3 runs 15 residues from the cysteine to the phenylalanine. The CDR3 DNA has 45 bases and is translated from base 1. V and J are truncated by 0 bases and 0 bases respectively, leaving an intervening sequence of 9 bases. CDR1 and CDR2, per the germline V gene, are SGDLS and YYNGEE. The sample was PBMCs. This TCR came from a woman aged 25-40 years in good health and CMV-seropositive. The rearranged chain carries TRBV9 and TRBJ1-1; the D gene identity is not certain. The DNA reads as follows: TGTGCCAGCAGCGTAGATGCCGGTATGAACACTGAAGCTTTCTTT. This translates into CASSVDAGMNTEAFF.